This T cell receptor beta chain was captured in a study of beta chain features in type 1 diabetes. Reverse transcription of all isolated RNA meant that expressed TCRB transcripts were sequenced. Sequencing was performed with immunoSEQ multiplex PCR; in TCRdb, only in-frame clones are kept and a portion is missing. The data contain about 660,000 clones, over 13% of them singletons. Turning to this clone: Its antigen is unidentified.

The V segment lost 5 bases and the J segment 6 bases; nucleotides outside the gene matches: 11. The CDR3 covers 17 residues. CDR1 and CDR2 from the germline V gene are SGHTA and FQGNSA. General observations from the study: Patients with Type 1 diabetes showed moderately but significantly shorter TCRB CDR3s in all four CD4+ subsets. For type 1 diabetes patients, VDJ junctions showed fewer insertions and more deletions.

The clonotype originates from a man between 18 and 35 years old with type 1 diabetes. The chain has TRBV7-2 and TRBJ2-1; 12 positions agree with TRBD2. Sequencing used naive CD4+ T cells from blood. CDR3 DNA: TGTGCCAGCAGCCTCGCAACTAGCGGGAGGCCGTTCAATGAGCAGTTCTTC. This translates into CASSLATSGRPFNEQFF.